A single sample gave rise to the 5 T cell receptor beta chains below, sequenced in a study of T cell responses to AZD1222 COVID-19 vaccine. Some clones are missing from TCRdb's copy, which holds only in-frame ones; the method was immunoSEQ multiplex PCR. The sample has about 200,000 clones, 70% to 90% seen once. The sample in question was peripheral blood, obtained on day 0 of AZD1222 vaccination. The receptor source for this set is an adult in good health.

The V and J genes are TRBV14 and TRBJ2-3; no clear D gene. Germline V gene lookup returns CDR1 SGHDN and CDR2 FVKESK. This CDR3 spans 14 amino acids. V lost 4 bases, J lost 0 bases, and 8 bases lay in between. CDR3 in DNA: TGTGCCAGCAGCCCCAGTCCTAGCACAGATACGCAGTATTTT. As protein: CASSPSPSTDTQYF. The full variable domain, rest sourced from reference TRBV14 and TRBJ2-3, is EAGVTQFPSHSVIEKGQTVTLRCDPISGHDNLYWYRRVMGKEIKFLLHFVKESKQDESGMPNNRFLAERTGGTYSTLKVQPAELEDSGVYFCASSPSPSTDTQYFGPGTRLTVL.

This chain uses TRBV5-1 with TRBJ2-2; no firm D call. This CDR3 is 14 amino acids long. The germline V gene has CDR1 SGHRS and CDR2 YFSETQ. V lost 0 bases to trimming and J lost 4 bases, with 7 bases between them. CDR3 protein: CASSLARPTGELFF. As DNA, the CDR3 is TGCGCCAGCAGCTTGGCCAGACCCACCGGGGAGCTGTTTTTT.

The V gene is TRBV3-1 (or the pseudogene TRBV3-2), the J gene TRBJ1-4, with a weak D call TRBD1 (6 bases). Germline-derived CDR1 and CDR2 are LGHDT and YNNKEL (reference sequence). CDR3 length equals 14 residues. The V and J ends lost 4 bases and 7 bases respectively, with 13 bases between them. CDR3 protein: CASSPSSGVEKLFF. CDR3 DNA sequence: TGTGCCAGCAGCCCGTCGTCAGGGGTTGAAAAACTGTTTTTT.

Remarks on this clone: Other DNA sequences in this specimen translate into the identical CDR3. The rearrangement joins TRBV29-1 to TRBJ2-3, with TRBD1 matching 9 bases. CDR1 and CDR2 (germline): SQVTM, ANQGSEA. The junction had 13 bases not matched to a gene; V was cut back by 6 bases and J by 0 bases. CDR3 length: 17 amino acids. CDR3 protein: CSVRSSPGQGSTDTQYF. For the CDR3, the DNA is TGCAGCGTGCGATCTTCGCCGGGACAGGGTAGCACAGATACGCAGTATTTT.

This sequence joins TRBV19 and TRBJ2-4, with a possible D match to TRBD1 (5 bases). The V end was cut by 5 bases, the J end by 6 bases, with 11 bases between. Germline V lookup: CDR1 LNHDA, CDR2 SQIVND (reference sequence). The CDR3 contains 13 residues. DNA of the CDR3: TGTGCCAGTAGTGCACAGGCCTTAAACATTCAGTACTTC. Translating gives CASSAQALNIQYF.